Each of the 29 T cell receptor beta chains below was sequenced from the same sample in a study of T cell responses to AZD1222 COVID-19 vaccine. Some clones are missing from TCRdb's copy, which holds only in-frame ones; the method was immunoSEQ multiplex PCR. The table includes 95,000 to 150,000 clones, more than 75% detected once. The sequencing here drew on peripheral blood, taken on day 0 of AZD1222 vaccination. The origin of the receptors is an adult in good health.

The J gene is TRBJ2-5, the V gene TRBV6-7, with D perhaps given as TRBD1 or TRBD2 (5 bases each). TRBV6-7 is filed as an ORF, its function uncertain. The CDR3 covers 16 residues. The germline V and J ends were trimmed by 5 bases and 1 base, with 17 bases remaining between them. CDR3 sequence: CASSRAGNGGQETQYF. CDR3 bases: TGTGCCAGCAGTCGCGCAGGGAATGGGGGCCAAGAGACCCAGTACTTC.

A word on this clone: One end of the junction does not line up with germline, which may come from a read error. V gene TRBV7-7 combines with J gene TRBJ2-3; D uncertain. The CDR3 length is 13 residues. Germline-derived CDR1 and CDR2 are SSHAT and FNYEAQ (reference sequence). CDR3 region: CASSPAGTDTQYF. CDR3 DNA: TGTGCTAGCAGCCCCGCAGGCACAGATACGCAGTATTTT.

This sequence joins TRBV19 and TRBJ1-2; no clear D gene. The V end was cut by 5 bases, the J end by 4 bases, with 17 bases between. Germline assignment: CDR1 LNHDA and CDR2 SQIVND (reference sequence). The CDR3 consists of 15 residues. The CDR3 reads CASSALRVSLYGYTF. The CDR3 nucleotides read TGTGCCAGTAGTGCCCTCCGGGTCTCGCTCTATGGCTACACCTTC.

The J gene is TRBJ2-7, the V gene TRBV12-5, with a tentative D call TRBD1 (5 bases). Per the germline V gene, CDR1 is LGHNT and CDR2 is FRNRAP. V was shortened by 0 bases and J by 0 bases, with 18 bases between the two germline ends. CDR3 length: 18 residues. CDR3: CASGLVLGRTGASYEQYF. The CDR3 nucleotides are TGTGCTAGTGGTTTGGTACTTGGCCGAACAGGAGCCTCCTACGAGCAGTACTTC.

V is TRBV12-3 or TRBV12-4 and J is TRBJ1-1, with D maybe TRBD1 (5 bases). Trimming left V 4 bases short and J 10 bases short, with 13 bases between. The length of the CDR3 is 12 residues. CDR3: CASSSSRGGAFF. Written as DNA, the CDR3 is TGTGCCAGCAGTTCCTCTCGGGGCGGAGCTTTCTTT.

Written as DNA, the CDR3 is TGTGCCAGCAGTTTTGGCAGGGGGCAACCCTACGAGCAGTACTTC. Translated: CASSFGRGQPYEQYF. The chain recombines TRBV27 with TRBJ2-7, with 8 bases aligning to TRBD1. Trimming took 3 bases from V and 2 from J; bases not matched to a gene: 6. Per germline, CDR1 MNHEY and CDR2 SMNVEV (reference sequence). The CDR3 is 15 residues long.

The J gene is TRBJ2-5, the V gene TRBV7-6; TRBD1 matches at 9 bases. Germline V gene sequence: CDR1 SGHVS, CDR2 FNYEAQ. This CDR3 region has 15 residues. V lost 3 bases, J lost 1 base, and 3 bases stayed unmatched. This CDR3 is CASSFGTGFQETQYF. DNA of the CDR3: TGTGCCAGCAGCTTTGGGACAGGGTTCCAAGAGACCCAGTACTTC.

As DNA, the CDR3 is TGTGCCAGCAGCGTAGGATTTCAGGGGGGGCGCGCCGAGCAGTACTTC. Its protein product is CASSVGFQGGRAEQYF. The chain carries TRBV9 and TRBJ2-7; D might be TRBD1 or TRBD2, each matching 7 bases. V was pared by 0 bases and J by 6 bases, with 19 bases between. The CDR3 spans 16 residues. Germline V gives CDR1 SGDLS, CDR2 YYNGEE.

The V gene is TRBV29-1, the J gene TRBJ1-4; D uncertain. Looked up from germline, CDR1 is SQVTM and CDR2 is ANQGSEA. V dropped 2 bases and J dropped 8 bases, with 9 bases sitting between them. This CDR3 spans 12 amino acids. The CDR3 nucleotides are TGCAGCGTTGAAAGCGATCGGGAAAAACTGTTTTTT. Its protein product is CSVESDREKLFF.

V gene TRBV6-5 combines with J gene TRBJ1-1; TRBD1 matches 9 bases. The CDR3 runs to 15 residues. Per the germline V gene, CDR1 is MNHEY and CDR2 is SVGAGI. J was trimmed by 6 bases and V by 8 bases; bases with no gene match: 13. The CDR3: CASRVTGTGNPEAFF. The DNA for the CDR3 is TGTGCCAGCCGAGTCACCGGGACAGGGAATCCTGAAGCTTTCTTT.

The CDR3 bases are TGTGCCAGCAGCCAAGCAACCCGGGGGGCGAGTGCGCAGTATTTT. Its protein is CASSQATRGASAQYF. The chain employs TRBV3-1 (or the pseudogene TRBV3-2) and TRBJ2-3; D possibly corresponds to TRBD2 (7 bases). V lost 1 base to trimming and J lost 10 bases, with 18 bases between them. The CDR3 contains 15 residues. Germline CDR1 is LGHDT and CDR2 is YNNKEL (reference sequence).

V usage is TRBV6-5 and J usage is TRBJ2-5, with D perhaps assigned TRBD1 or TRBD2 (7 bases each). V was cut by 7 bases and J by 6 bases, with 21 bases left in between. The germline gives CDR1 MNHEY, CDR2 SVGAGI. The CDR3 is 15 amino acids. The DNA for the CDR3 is TGTGCCAGCACCCGCCGCAGGGGGGGCTCACAGACCCAGTACTTC. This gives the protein CASTRRRGGSQTQYF.

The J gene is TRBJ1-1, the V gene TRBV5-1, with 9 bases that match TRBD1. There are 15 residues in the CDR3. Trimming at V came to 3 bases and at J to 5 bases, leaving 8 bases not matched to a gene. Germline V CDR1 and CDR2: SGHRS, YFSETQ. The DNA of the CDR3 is TGCGCCAGCAGCTCACAGGGGGCTGATTTGACTGAAGCTTTCTTT. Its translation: CASSSQGADLTEAFF.

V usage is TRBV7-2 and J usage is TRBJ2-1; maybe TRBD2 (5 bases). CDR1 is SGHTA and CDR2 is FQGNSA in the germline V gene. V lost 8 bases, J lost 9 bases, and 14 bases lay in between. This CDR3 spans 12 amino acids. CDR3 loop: CASGTPTSEQFF. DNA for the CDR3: TGTGCCAGCGGAACTCCTACTAGTGAGCAGTTCTTC.

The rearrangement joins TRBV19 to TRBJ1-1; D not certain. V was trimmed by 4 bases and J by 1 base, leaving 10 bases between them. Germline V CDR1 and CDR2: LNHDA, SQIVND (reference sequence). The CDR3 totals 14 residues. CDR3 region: CASSTPWGNTEAFF. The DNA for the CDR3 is TGTGCCAGTAGTACCCCGTGGGGGAACACTGAAGCTTTCTTT.

Written as DNA, the CDR3 is TGTGCCAGCAGGGGAGGGGGCGCTGGCTATGGCTACACCTTC. Residues: CASRGGGAGYGYTF. V and J are TRBV27 and TRBJ1-2; TRBD1 matches 7 bases. Trimming at V came to 6 bases and at J to 4 bases, leaving 8 bases not matched to a gene. The CDR3 totals 14 residues. Germline V gives CDR1 MNHEY, CDR2 SMNVEV (reference sequence).

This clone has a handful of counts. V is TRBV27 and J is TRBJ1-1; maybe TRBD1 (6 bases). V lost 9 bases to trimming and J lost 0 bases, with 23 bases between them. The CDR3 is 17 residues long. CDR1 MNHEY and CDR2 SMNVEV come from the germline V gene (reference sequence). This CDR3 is CASQTATGPRMNTEAFF. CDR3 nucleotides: TGTGCCAGTCAAACCGCAACAGGGCCGCGAATGAACACTGAAGCTTTCTTT.

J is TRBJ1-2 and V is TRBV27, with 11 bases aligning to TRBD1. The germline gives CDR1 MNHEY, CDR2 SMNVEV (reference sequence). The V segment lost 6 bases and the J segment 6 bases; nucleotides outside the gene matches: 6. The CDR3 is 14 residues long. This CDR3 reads CASSRTGGVNGYTF. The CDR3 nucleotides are TGTGCCAGCAGCCGGACAGGGGGCGTTAATGGCTACACCTTC.

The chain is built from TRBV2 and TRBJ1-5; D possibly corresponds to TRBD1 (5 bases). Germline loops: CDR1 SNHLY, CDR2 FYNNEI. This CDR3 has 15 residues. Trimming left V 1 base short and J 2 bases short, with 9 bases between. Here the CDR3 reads CASSEEGHGNQPQHF. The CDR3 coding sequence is TGTGCCAGCAGTGAAGAAGGACACGGCAATCAGCCCCAGCATTTT.

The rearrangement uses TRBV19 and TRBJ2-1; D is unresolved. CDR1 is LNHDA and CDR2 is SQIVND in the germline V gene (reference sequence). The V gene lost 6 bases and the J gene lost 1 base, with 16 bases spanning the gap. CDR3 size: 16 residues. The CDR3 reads CASRSTRWDSYNEQFF. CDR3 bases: TGTGCCAGTAGAAGCACGAGGTGGGATTCCTACAATGAGCAGTTCTTC.

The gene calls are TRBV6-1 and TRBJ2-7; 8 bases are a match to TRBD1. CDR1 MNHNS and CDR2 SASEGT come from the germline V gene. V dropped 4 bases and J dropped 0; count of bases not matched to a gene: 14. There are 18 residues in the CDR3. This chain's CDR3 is CASSVNTGGPSSSYEQYF. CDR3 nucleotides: TGTGCCAGCAGTGTTAATACAGGGGGACCCTCATCCTCCTACGAGCAGTACTTC.

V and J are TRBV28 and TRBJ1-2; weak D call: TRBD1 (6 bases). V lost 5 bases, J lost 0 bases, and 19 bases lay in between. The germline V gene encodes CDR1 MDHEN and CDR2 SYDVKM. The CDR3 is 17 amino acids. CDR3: CASSPPQGLPANYGYTF. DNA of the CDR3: TGTGCCAGCAGTCCCCCCCAGGGGCTCCCTGCTAACTATGGCTACACCTTC.

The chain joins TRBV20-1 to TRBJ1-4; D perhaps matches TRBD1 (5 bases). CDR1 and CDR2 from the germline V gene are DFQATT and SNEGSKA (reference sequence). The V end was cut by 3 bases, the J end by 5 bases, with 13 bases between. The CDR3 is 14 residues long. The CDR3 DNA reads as TGCAGTGCTAGTAGGAGGGGTGGGAATGAAAAACTGTTTTTT. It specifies CSASRRGGNEKLFF.

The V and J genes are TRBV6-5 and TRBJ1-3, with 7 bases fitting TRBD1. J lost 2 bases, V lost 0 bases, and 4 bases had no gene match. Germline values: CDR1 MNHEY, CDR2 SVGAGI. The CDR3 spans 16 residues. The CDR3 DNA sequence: TGTGCCAGCAGTTACTCGAGACAGGGCCCTGGAAACACCATATATTTT. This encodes CASSYSRQGPGNTIYF.

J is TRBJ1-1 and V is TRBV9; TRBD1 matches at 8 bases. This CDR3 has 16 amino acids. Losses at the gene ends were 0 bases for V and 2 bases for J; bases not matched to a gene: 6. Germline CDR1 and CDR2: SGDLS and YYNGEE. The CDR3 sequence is CASSVDPGGLNTEAFF. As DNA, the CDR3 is TGTGCCAGCAGCGTAGATCCAGGGGGCCTCAACACTGAAGCTTTCTTT.

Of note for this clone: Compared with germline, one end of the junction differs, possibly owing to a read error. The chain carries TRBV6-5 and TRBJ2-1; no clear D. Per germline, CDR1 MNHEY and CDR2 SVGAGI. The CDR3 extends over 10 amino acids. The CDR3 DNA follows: TGTGCCAGCGGTTACAATGAGCAGTTCTTC. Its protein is CASGYNEQFF.

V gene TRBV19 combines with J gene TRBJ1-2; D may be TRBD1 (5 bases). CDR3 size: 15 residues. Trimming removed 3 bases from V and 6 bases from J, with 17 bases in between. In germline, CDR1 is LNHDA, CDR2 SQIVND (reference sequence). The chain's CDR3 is CASSMPQAGGNGYTF. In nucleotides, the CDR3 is TGTGCCAGTAGTATGCCCCAGGCGGGGGGGAATGGCTACACCTTC.

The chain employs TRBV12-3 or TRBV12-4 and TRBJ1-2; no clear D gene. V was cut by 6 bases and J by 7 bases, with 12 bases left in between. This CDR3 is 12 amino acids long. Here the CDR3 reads CASSLSPSGYTF. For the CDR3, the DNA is TGTGCCAGCAGCCTATCCCCCAGTGGCTACACCTTC.

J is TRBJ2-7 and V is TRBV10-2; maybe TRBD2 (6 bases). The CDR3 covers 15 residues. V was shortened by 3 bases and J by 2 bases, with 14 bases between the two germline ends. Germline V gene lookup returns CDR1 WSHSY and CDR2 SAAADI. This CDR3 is CASSDPRRAPYEQYF. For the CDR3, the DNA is TGCGCCAGCAGTGATCCCAGGAGGGCACCCTACGAGCAGTACTTC.